This note documents a single T cell receptor beta chain sequence. This sample stems from a study of human thymus T cells. Clones were sequenced by immunoSEQ multiplex PCR, and TCRdb holds only the in-frame ones, with some missing. The sample records some 130,000 clones, around 95% being singletons. Thymus pieces cut out during corrective heart surgery were the tissue that was used. Between the trimmed V and J ends, which lost 2 bases and 4 bases, there was a span of 21 bases. The CDR3 runs to 18 residues. CDR1 is MNHNS and CDR2 is SASEGT in the germline V gene. The receptor was derived from a boy in the first two years of life with a congenital heart defect but otherwise immunologically healthy. This chain connects TRBV6-1 to TRBJ2-1, with D uncertain. Sequences were obtained from thymus tissue. CDR3 in DNA: TGTGCCAGCAGTGAACGGAGAATTTGGACGGCCAAATACAATGAGCAGTTCTTC. Encoded protein: CASSERRIWTAKYNEQFF.